This T cell receptor (beta chain) was recovered during a study of Graves' ophthalmopathy and Graves' hyperthyroidism. Whole-study findings and limits: In predicting ophthalmopathy progression, the model reached 70.59% sensitivity and approximately 72% specificity. Between ophthalmopathy and stable hyperthyroidism, a 13-signature model drew a separation with approximately 87% sensitivity and around 80% specificity.

Points on this clonotype: Its specificity is not known.

The CDR3 spans 12 residues. V was trimmed by 2 bases and J by 17 bases, leaving 13 bases between them. The sequenced template was RNA, covering the TCR beta CDR3 region. HTBI-primed first-round RT-PCR preceded second-round multiplex PCR. Using its own MiXCR run on the multiplex PCR reads, TCRdb lists one record per CDR3 protein. The sample carries about 700,000 distinct CDR3 sequences, about 38% recorded once. The specimen sequenced was peripheral blood. The sequence was obtained from an adult man with Graves' ophthalmopathy. The chain uses TRBV12-3 or TRBV12-4 and TRBJ2-6, with a weak D call TRBD1 (5 bases). CDR3 in amino acids: CASSLPPGQMTF. The CDR3 DNA follows: TGTGCCAGCAGTTTACCCCCAGGGCAGATGACTTTC.